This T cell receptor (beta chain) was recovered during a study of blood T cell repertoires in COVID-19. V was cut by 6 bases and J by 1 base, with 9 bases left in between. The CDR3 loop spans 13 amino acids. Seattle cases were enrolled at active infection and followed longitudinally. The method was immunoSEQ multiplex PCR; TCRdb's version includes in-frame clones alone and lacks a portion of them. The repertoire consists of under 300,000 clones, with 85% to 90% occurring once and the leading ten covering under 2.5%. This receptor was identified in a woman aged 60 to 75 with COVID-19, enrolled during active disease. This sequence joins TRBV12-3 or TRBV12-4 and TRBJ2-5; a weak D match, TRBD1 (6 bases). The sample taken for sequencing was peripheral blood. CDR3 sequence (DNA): TGTGCCAGCAGGCAGACAGGCCAAGAGACCCAGTACTTC. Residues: CASRQTGQETQYF.